The 20 T cell receptor beta chains in this list originate from one sample, sequenced in a study of blood T cell repertoires in COVID-19. Produced via immunoSEQ multiplex PCR; TCRdb's table is partial and in-frame only. Here the sample spans about 28,000 clones, 89% being singletons. Sequencing was done on a sample of peripheral blood. All receptors come from a human donor with acute or convalescent COVID-19. The donor label of this sample is uncertain.

The chain combines TRBV4-1 with TRBJ1-1; 8 bases agree with TRBD1. J lost 3 bases, V lost 7 bases, and 7 bases had no gene match. Germline V lookup: CDR1 MGHRA, CDR2 YSYEKL. The CDR3 contains 14 residues. In DNA form, the CDR3 reads TGCGCCAGCACCCTGGGACAGGTGGACACTGAAGCTTTCTTT. It yields the protein CASTLGQVDTEAFF.

This clone was seen more than once but under ten times. The chain's CDR3 is CASSPEAANYGYTF. The CDR3 DNA reads as TGCGCCAGCAGCCCGGAGGCAGCCAACTATGGCTACACCTTC. This chain connects TRBV5-1 to TRBJ1-2; D not certain. Germline CDR1 reads SGHRS; CDR2 reads YFSETQ. This CDR3 spans 14 amino acids. Trimming left V 4 bases short and J 2 bases short, with 12 bases between.

This clone was observed a handful of times. The chain is built from TRBV5-4 and TRBJ2-6; 7 bases match TRBD2. Germline CDR1 and CDR2: SGHNT and YYREEE (reference sequence). Germline trimming cut 3 bases from V and 11 bases from J; bases unmatched to any gene: 17. This CDR3 is 17 amino acids long. CDR3 residues: CASSSWGLTLWGDVLTF. The CDR3 DNA follows: TGTGCCAGCAGCTCCTGGGGACTAACCCTCTGGGGGGACGTCCTGACTTTC.

The chain is built from TRBV7-9 and TRBJ2-2, with D uncertain. There are 14 residues in the CDR3. CDR1 is SEHNR, CDR2 FQNEAQ, per germline (reference sequence). Between the trimmed V and J ends, which lost 5 bases and 1 base, there was a span of 8 bases. This CDR3 is CASSPSQNTGELFF. CDR3 DNA: TGTGCCAGCAGCCCCTCACAGAACACCGGGGAGCTGTTTTTT. Together with reference TRBV7-9 and TRBJ2-2, the CDR3 gives the full variable domain: DTGVSQNPRHKITKRGQNVTFRCDPISEHNRLYWYRQTLGQGPEFLTYFQNEAQLEKSRLLSDRFSAERPKGSFSTLEIQRTEQGDSAMYLCASSPSQNTGELFFGEGSRLTVL.

This sequence joins TRBV3-1 (or the pseudogene TRBV3-2) and TRBJ2-7; 10 nucleotides agree with TRBD2. There are 15 residues in the CDR3. Unmatched junction bases numbered 4, after V lost 3 bases and J lost 2 bases. In germline, CDR1 is LGHDT, CDR2 YNNKEL (reference sequence). The CDR3 region has the DNA TGTGCCAGCAGCCAGGGAGCGGGAGGGCCCTACGAGCAGTACTTC. Translation: CASSQGAGGPYEQYF.

The chain is built from TRBV5-1 and TRBJ2-7; TRBD1 might be the D (5 bases). CDR1 is SGHRS, CDR2 YFSETQ, per germline. The CDR3 is 13 residues long. Trimming took 0 bases from V and 4 from J, leaving 8 bases between them. The CDR3 sequence is CASSLGAGYEQYF. In DNA form, the CDR3 reads TGCGCCAGCAGCTTGGGGGCAGGGTACGAGCAGTACTTC.

V and J are TRBV7-8 and TRBJ1-5; no clear D. This CDR3 is 14 amino acids long. Trimming removed 4 bases from V and 0 bases from J, with 7 bases in between. In germline, CDR1 is SGHVS, CDR2 FQNEAQ. The CDR3 loop is CASSSRYSNQPQHF. DNA of the CDR3: TGTGCCAGCAGCTCCCGGTATAGCAATCAGCCCCAGCATTTT.

This chain uses TRBV3-1 (or the pseudogene TRBV3-2) with TRBJ2-1, with D possibly being TRBD1 (6 bases). CDR1 and CDR2 from the germline V gene are LGHDT and YNNKEL (reference sequence). Trimming shortened V by 0 bases and J by 8 bases, and 11 bases separated the two germline ends. CDR3 length: 14 amino acids. The CDR3 sequence is CASSQEPQGYEQFF. The CDR3 DNA sequence: TGTGCCAGCAGCCAAGAACCACAGGGCTATGAGCAGTTCTTC.

This chain uses TRBV30 with TRBJ2-1, with D possibly matching TRBD1 (6 bases). The V end was cut by 3 bases, the J end by 4 bases, with 13 bases between. The CDR3 loop spans 14 amino acids. CDR1 and CDR2 from the germline V gene are GTSNPN and SVGIG (reference sequence). The CDR3 DNA follows: TGTGCCTGGAGAACACCTGGACAGTACAATGAGCAGTTCTTC. The encoded protein is CAWRTPGQYNEQFF.

The rearrangement links TRBV27 to TRBJ2-7; TRBD2 agrees at 11 bases. J was trimmed by 7 bases and V by 5 bases; bases with no gene match: 10. Germline CDR1 is MNHEY and CDR2 is SMNVEV (reference sequence). This CDR3 is 15 amino acids long. CDR3 sequence reads: CASSPRTSGLREQYF. The DNA of the CDR3 is TGTGCCAGCAGTCCCCGGACTAGCGGGCTTAGGGAGCAGTACTTC.

The J gene is TRBJ2-7, the V gene TRBV3-1 (or the pseudogene TRBV3-2); 11 bases align to TRBD2. The germline V gene has CDR1 LGHDT and CDR2 YNNKEL (reference sequence). This CDR3 is built from 15 residues. The J segment lost 3 bases and the V segment lost 4 bases, leaving 5 bases of the junction unmatched. Here the CDR3 DNA reads TGTGCCAGCAGCCGAGCTGGGACTAGCGGCTACGAGCAGTACTTC. This codes for CASSRAGTSGYEQYF.

This chain uses TRBV15 with TRBJ2-7; D perhaps matches TRBD1 (5 bases). Germline values: CDR1 LNHNV, CDR2 YYDKDF (reference sequence). With 2 bases removed from V and 6 bases from J, the gap between germline ends came to 11 bases. CDR3 size: 13 residues. The CDR3 DNA sequence: TGTGCCACCAGCAGATCCGACAGACGCGAGCAGTACGTC. It encodes CATSRSDRREQYV.

This clone appeared once. This chain joins TRBV6-5 and TRBJ1-5; tentatively, D is TRBD1 (6 bases). Germline CDR1 reads MNHEY; CDR2 reads SVGAGI. V was shortened by 5 bases and J by 6 bases, with 17 bases between the two germline ends. The CDR3 is 15 amino acids. The CDR3 here is CASSPRTDPSQPQHF. DNA of the CDR3: TGTGCCAGCAGTCCAAGGACAGATCCAAGTCAGCCCCAGCATTTT.

V gene TRBV28 combines with J gene TRBJ1-4; 7 bases fit TRBD1. CDR3 length: 15 amino acids. V shed 2 bases and J 6 bases; nucleotides not matched to a gene: 6. Germline V gene data show CDR1 as MDHEN and CDR2 as SYDVKM. The CDR3: CASSLAGTAYEKLFF. CDR3 coding DNA: TGTGCCAGCAGTTTAGCCGGGACAGCGTATGAAAAACTGTTTTTT.

This rearrangement joins TRBV10-1 to TRBJ2-1; 10 bases agree with TRBD2. Trimming cost V 2 bases and J 4 bases; bases outside gene matches: 5. CDR1 and CDR2 from the germline V gene are WNHNN and SYGVQD (reference sequence). The CDR3 is made up of 16 amino acids. The CDR3 nucleotides read TGCGCCAGCAGTGAGAAGGGACTAGCGTCTTACAATGAGCAGTTCTTC. This sequence encodes CASSEKGLASYNEQFF.

This sequence joins TRBV6-2 or TRBV6-3 and TRBJ2-5, with 8 bases fitting TRBD2. Looked up from germline, CDR1 is MNHEY and CDR2 is SVGEGT. CDR3 length equals 17 residues. The ends lost 2 bases at V and 2 bases at J; junction bases unmatched: 10. The CDR3 is CASSYELVAGGQETQYF. The DNA of the CDR3 is TGTGCCAGCAGTTACGAGTTGGTCGCGGGGGGTCAAGAGACCCAGTACTTC.

J is TRBJ2-3 and V is TRBV2; the match to TRBD2 covers 7 bases. CDR1 is SNHLY, CDR2 FYNNEI, per germline. This CDR3 spans 16 amino acids. With V trimmed by 1 base and J by 0 bases, 4 bases remained unmatched. The CDR3 nucleotides read TGTGCCAGCAGTGAAGAACTAGCGTCTAGCACAGATACGCAGTATTTT. This codes for CASSEELASSTDTQYF.

The gene calls are TRBV28 and TRBJ1-5; 7 nucleotides agree with TRBD1. CDR1 is MDHEN, CDR2 SYDVKM, per germline. With 7 bases clipped from V and 5 bases from J, the junction kept 5 bases outside the gene matches. There are 13 residues in the CDR3. The CDR3 is CASTRQGDQPQHF. In DNA, the CDR3 is TGTGCCAGCACTCGCCAGGGGGATCAGCCCCAGCATTTT.

The chain uses TRBV7-3 and TRBJ2-3; the match to TRBD2 covers 11 bases. Germline lookup yields CDR1 SGHTA and CDR2 FQGTGA. The CDR3 contains 14 residues. V was clipped by 6 bases and J by 8 bases; unmatched bases: 7. The CDR3 is CASSIAGGGATQYF. The CDR3 DNA is TGTGCCAGCAGTATAGCGGGAGGGGGTGCTACGCAGTATTTT.

The V call is TRBV3-1 (or the pseudogene TRBV3-2), the J call TRBJ2-5; 9 nucleotides line up with TRBD1. Germline CDR1 reads LGHDT; CDR2 reads YNNKEL (reference sequence). The junction had 14 bases not matched to a gene; V was cut back by 1 base and J by 2 bases. The CDR3 sequence is 19 residues long. DNA for the CDR3: TGTGCCAGCAGCCAAGGGTTGGTTGCGGGACAGGGAGGACAAGAGACCCAGTACTTC. This codes for CASSQGLVAGQGGQETQYF.